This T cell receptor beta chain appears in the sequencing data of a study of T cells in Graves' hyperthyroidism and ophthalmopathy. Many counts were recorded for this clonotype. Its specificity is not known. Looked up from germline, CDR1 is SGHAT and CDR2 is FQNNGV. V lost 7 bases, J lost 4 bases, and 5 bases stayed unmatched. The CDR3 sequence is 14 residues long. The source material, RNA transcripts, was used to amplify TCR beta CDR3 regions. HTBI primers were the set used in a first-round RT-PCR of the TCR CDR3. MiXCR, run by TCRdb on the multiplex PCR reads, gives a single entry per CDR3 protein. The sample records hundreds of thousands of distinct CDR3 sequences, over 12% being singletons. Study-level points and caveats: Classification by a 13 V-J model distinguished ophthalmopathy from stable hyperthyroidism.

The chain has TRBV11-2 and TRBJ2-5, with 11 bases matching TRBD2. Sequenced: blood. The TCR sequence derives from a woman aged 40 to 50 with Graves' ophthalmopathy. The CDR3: CASTPTSGVETQYF. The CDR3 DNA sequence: TGTGCCAGCACCCCGACTAGCGGGGTAGAGACCCAGTACTTC.